The 11 T cell receptor beta chains in this list originate from one sample, sequenced in a study of T cell responses to AZD1222 COVID-19 vaccine. The assay was immunoSEQ multiplex PCR, and TCRdb's table has in-frame clones only and misses some. The repertoire holds about 150,000 clones, 94% seen once, with 1.3% in the top ten. The source material was peripheral blood, sampled on day 0 of AZD1222 vaccination. The receptor set was obtained from an adult in good health.

The chain links TRBV3-1 (or the pseudogene TRBV3-2) to TRBJ1-1, with D possibly matching TRBD1 (5 bases). The V end lost 4 bases, the J end lost 6 bases, and 18 bases lay between the germline ends. The CDR3 covers 15 residues. Germline CDR1 reads LGHDT; CDR2 reads YNNKEL (reference sequence). CDR3 coding DNA: TGTGCCAGCAGCCGCGCTGGGGGGTATCGGGCTGAAGCTTTCTTT. Translating gives CASSRAGGYRAEAFF.

The chain links TRBV3-1 (or the pseudogene TRBV3-2) to TRBJ2-2; D unresolved. The germline V gene encodes CDR1 LGHDT and CDR2 YNNKEL (reference sequence). The CDR3 extends over 16 amino acids. Trimming shortened V by 0 bases and J by 2 bases, and 10 bases separated the two germline ends. For the CDR3, the DNA is TGTGCCAGCAGCCAAGACCCCCGCACCAACACCGGGGAGCTGTTTTTT. Translation: CASSQDPRTNTGELFF.

This clone is a singleton in its sample. The chain has TRBV12-5 and TRBJ2-3; 15 nucleotides line up with TRBD2. Germline V gene data show CDR1 as LGHNT and CDR2 as FRNRAP. Losses at the gene ends were 6 bases for V and 11 bases for J; bases not matched to a gene: 9. The CDR3 length is 15 residues. CDR3 coding DNA: TGTGCTAGTGGCCCCGGACTAGCGGGGGGGAGTAGGCAGTATTTT. Its translation is CASGPGLAGGSRQYF. The entire variable domain, with the rest obtained from reference TRBV12-5 and TRBJ2-3, is as follows: DARVTQTPRHKVTEMGQEVTMRCQPILGHNTVFWYRQTMMQGLELLAYFRNRAPLDDSGMPKDRFSAEMPDATLATLKIQPSEPRDSAVYFCASGPGLAGGSRQYFGPGTRLTVL.

The chain is built from TRBV6-5 and TRBJ1-1, with D perhaps TRBD1 (6 bases). There are 13 residues in the CDR3. V lost 6 bases and J lost 5, with 13 bases in between. Germline V CDR1 and CDR2: MNHEY, SVGAGI. CDR3 in DNA: TGTGCCAGCAGCATCCTCGGACAGACTGAAGCTTTCTTT. This sequence encodes CASSILGQTEAFF.

V gene TRBV24-1 combines with J gene TRBJ2-6; D remains unclear. Trimming left V 4 bases short and J 0 bases short, with 6 bases between. Germline V gene data show CDR1 as KGHDR and CDR2 as SFDVKD. This CDR3 is 15 amino acids long. The CDR3 DNA follows: TGTGCCACCAGTGACGTTGGCTCTGGGGCCAACGTCCTGACTTTC. Translation gives CATSDVGSGANVLTF.

J is TRBJ1-6 and V is TRBV7-6; 7 bases fit TRBD1. V gave up 4 bases and J gave up 10 bases; unmatched junction bases: 10. The CDR3 is 15 amino acids. Germline V gives CDR1 SGHVS, CDR2 FNYEAQ. The CDR3 here is CASSSQTGPESPLHF. The CDR3 region has the DNA TGTGCCAGCAGCTCCCAGACAGGGCCTGAATCACCCCTCCACTTT.

J is TRBJ1-2 and V is TRBV9, with no clear D. Germline V lookup: CDR1 SGDLS, CDR2 YYNGEE. CDR3 length: 14 residues. The V end was cut by 0 bases, the J end by 5 bases, with 11 bases between. The DNA of the CDR3 is TGTGCCAGCAGCGTAGACGGCACCTCTTATGGCTACACCTTC. Its protein is CASSVDGTSYGYTF.

The chain is built from TRBV7-9 and TRBJ2-3; TRBD2 might be the D (5 bases). Germline CDR1 and CDR2: SEHNR and FQNEAQ (reference sequence). CDR3 length equals 14 residues. V was trimmed by 5 bases and J by 6 bases, leaving 15 bases between them. The CDR3 coding sequence is TGTGCCAGCAGCCAGAGGACTCTCGGGGATACGCAGTATTTT. Protein product: CASSQRTLGDTQYF.

The chain is built from TRBV3-1 (or the pseudogene TRBV3-2) and TRBJ2-2, with D perhaps TRBD2 (5 bases). V dropped 4 bases and J dropped 5 bases, with 20 bases sitting between them. Germline CDR1 LGHDT, CDR2 YNNKEL (reference sequence). This CDR3 region has 17 residues. The CDR3: CASSRWMGSARTGELFF. The DNA of the CDR3 is TGTGCCAGCAGCCGCTGGATGGGGAGCGCGAGGACCGGGGAGCTGTTTTTT.

V usage is TRBV9 and J usage is TRBJ2-5; TRBD2 matches at 8 bases. Trimming cost V 0 bases and J 5 bases; bases outside gene matches: 15. The CDR3 length is 18 residues. Germline CDR1 is SGDLS and CDR2 is YYNGEE. The CDR3 region has the DNA TGTGCCAGCAGCGTAGGGGTACTAGCGGCCGGTACTACGGAGACCCAGTACTTC. Amino acid sequence: CASSVGVLAAGTTETQYF.

CDR3 coding DNA: TGTGCCAGCAGTTACTCGAGGCGGTATGAGCAGTTCTTC. Its protein is CASSYSRRYEQFF. The V gene is TRBV6-5, the J gene TRBJ2-1; D not resolved. CDR1 and CDR2 from the germline V gene are MNHEY and SVGAGI. V dropped 0 bases and J dropped 8 bases, with 8 bases sitting between them. CDR3 length equals 13 residues.